Following are 2 T cell receptor beta chains from one sample sequenced in a study of shared clonotypes between healthy human individuals. TCRdb's table, derived via immunoSEQ multiplex PCR, lists solely in-frame clones and lacks some. Of about 2.1 million clones listed, approximately 92% are singletons. CD45RO-negative, CCR7-positively selected cells formed the naive CD8 fraction, excluding terminally differentiated effector memory CD45RA+ cells. The sample taken for sequencing was naive CD8+ T cells from PBMCs. The receptors were sampled from a man aged 18 to 30 in good health. Some clones in this sample may be carry-over from other donors' samples.

The chain links TRBV29-1 to TRBJ2-7, with a tentative D call TRBD1 (5 bases). CDR1 and CDR2 from the germline V gene are SQVTM and ANQGSEA. The CDR3 contains 12 residues. V was shortened by 7 bases and J by 3 bases, with 13 bases between the two germline ends. The CDR3 loop is CSAQGRLYEQYF. DNA of the CDR3: TGCAGCGCCCAGGGCAGACTCTACGAGCAGTACTTC.

This rearrangement joins TRBV18 to TRBJ2-5; D is undetermined. Per germline, CDR1 KGHSH and CDR2 LQKENI. Trimming stripped 9 bases from V and 0 bases from J, with 8 bases between. The CDR3 spans 12 residues. The CDR3 DNA reads as TGTGCCAGTACAGAGTACCAAGAGACCCAGTACTTC. Its translation: CASTEYQETQYF.